These 12 T cell receptor beta chains came from one sample sequenced in a study of cytomegalovirus exposure and HLA in healthy donors (dated by TCRdb to 2015 to 2018). Library method: the immunoSEQ multiplex PCR assay. A mixture of 60 forward primers for TCR Vbeta segments and 13 reverse primers for TCR Jbeta segments was used in the multiplex PCR. TCRdb took over this immuneACCESS table, retaining in-frame rearrangements with V and J assigned. Such tables are incomplete; in checked studies, under half of the missing clones stem from an unresolved V gene, and the remainder is unexplained. For this sample the table gives 150,000 to 200,000 clones, of which roughly 80% were detected only once. In total, the top ten clones hold around 2.2% of the sample. The material sequenced was PBMCs. The receptors were gathered from a man aged 60 to 75 in good health and CMV-seronegative.

This clone was recorded once. This chain joins TRBV6-1 and TRBJ1-2; D gene uncertain. Germline CDR1 and CDR2: MNHNS and SASEGT. V gave up 2 bases and J gave up 2 bases, with 6 bases separating them. This CDR3 region has 13 residues. The CDR3, as DNA: TGTGCCAGCAGTGAAAACAGCAACTATGGCTACACCTTC. Protein product: CASSENSNYGYTF.

This chain joins TRBV13 and TRBJ2-1; possible D gene TRBD2, 6 bases. Trimming took 5 bases from V and 6 from J, leaving 8 bases between them. The CDR3 covers 12 residues. CDR1 is PRHDT, CDR2 FYEKMQ, per germline (reference sequence). As DNA, the CDR3 is TGTGCCAGCAGCCCCGGGGGCAATGAGCAGTTCTTC. Translating it yields CASSPGGNEQFF.

The rearrangement links TRBV7-2 to TRBJ2-2; D is undetermined. V was shortened by 3 bases and J by 1 base, with 6 bases between the two germline ends. In germline, CDR1 is SGHTA, CDR2 FQGNSA. The CDR3 runs to 14 residues. The CDR3 bases are TGTGCCAGCAGCTTCCAGCGGAACACCGGGGAGCTGTTTTTT. This codes for CASSFQRNTGELFF.

The chain recombines TRBV5-4 with TRBJ2-6, with D possibly TRBD1 on 7 matching bases. The V gene lost 6 bases and the J gene lost 4 bases, with 14 bases spanning the gap. The CDR3 sequence is 15 residues long. Germline loops: CDR1 SGHNT, CDR2 YYREEE (reference sequence). The CDR3 region has the DNA TGTGCCAGCACCCAGGGGGGACCCGGGGCCAACGTCCTGACTTTC. It encodes CASTQGGPGANVLTF.

The rearrangement uses TRBV2 and TRBJ1-6, with D possibly matching TRBD1 (5 bases). The CDR3 spans 13 residues. Germline lookup yields CDR1 SNHLY and CDR2 FYNNEI. The V and J ends lost 9 bases and 9 bases respectively, with 15 bases between them. CDR3 loop: CASIDSKLSPLHF. The CDR3 DNA reads as TGTGCCAGTATTGACAGTAAACTTTCACCCCTCCACTTT.

The V and J genes are TRBV28 and TRBJ2-1; D perhaps matches TRBD2 (6 bases). The V end was cut by 4 bases, the J end by 0 bases, with 13 bases between. Per germline, CDR1 MDHEN and CDR2 SYDVKM. The CDR3 contains 16 residues. The CDR3 here is CASSSLHGSSYNEQFF. In DNA form, the CDR3 reads TGTGCCAGCAGTTCCCTTCACGGGAGCTCCTACAATGAGCAGTTCTTC. Supplemented by reference TRBV28 and TRBJ2-1, the full variable domain reads DVKVTQSSRYLVKRTGEKVFLECVQDMDHENMFWYRQDPGLGLRLIYFSYDVKMKEKGDIPEGYSVSREKKERFSLILESASTNQTSMYLCASSSLHGSSYNEQFFGPGTRLTVL.

The V call is TRBV29-1, the J call TRBJ2-1, with 7 bases matching TRBD1. The CDR3 is made up of 12 amino acids. The trim removed 4 bases at V and 3 bases at J, leaving 0 bases unmatched. CDR1 is SQVTM, CDR2 ANQGSEA, per germline. CDR3 in amino acids: CSVGDSYNEQFF. DNA of the CDR3: TGCAGCGTTGGGGACAGCTACAATGAGCAGTTCTTC.

V usage is TRBV5-8 and J usage is TRBJ1-1; maybe TRBD1 (5 bases). The length of the CDR3 is 15 residues. Germline CDR1 is SGHTS and CDR2 is YDEGEE. Between the trimmed V and J ends, which lost 0 bases and 0 bases, there was a span of 9 bases. The CDR3 DNA reads TGTGCCAGCAGCTTGGGCCTGACAGTGAACACTGAAGCTTTCTTT. This codes for CASSLGLTVNTEAFF.

The J gene is TRBJ2-1, the V gene TRBV10-3, with D possibly matching TRBD2 (6 bases). Trimming took 11 bases from V and 1 from J, leaving 24 bases between them. Per germline, CDR1 ENHRY and CDR2 SYGVKD. The CDR3 runs 17 residues. This CDR3 is CAAGGVPLIGSYNEQFF. The CDR3 DNA follows: TGTGCCGCCGGCGGGGTCCCGCTGATAGGGTCCTACAATGAGCAGTTCTTC.

The V call is TRBV19, the J call TRBJ1-2, with D perhaps matching TRBD1 (6 bases). The ends were cut back, 6 bases at V and 7 bases at J, with 15 bases in the middle. CDR3 size: 13 residues. From germline, CDR1 is LNHDA and CDR2 SQIVND (reference sequence). CDR3 region: CASSEQGSGGYTF. In DNA form, the CDR3 reads TGTGCCAGTAGCGAACAGGGTTCAGGTGGCTACACCTTC.

The V and J genes are TRBV7-8 and TRBJ1-1; TRBD1 is a possible D gene (6 bases). V lost 3 bases, J lost 2 bases, and 13 bases lay in between. The CDR3 is made up of 15 amino acids. CDR1 and CDR2 (germline): SGHVS, FQNEAQ. The CDR3 protein is CASSFLGHLNTEAFF. In DNA, the CDR3 is TGTGCCAGCAGCTTCCTGGGACACCTCAACACTGAAGCTTTCTTT. The full variable domain, rest sourced from reference TRBV7-8 and TRBJ1-1, is GAGVSQSPRYKVAKRGQDVALRCDPISGHVSLFWYQQALGQGPEFLTYFQNEAQLDKSGLPSDRFFAERPEGSVSTLKIQRTQQEDSAVYLCASSFLGHLNTEAFFGQGTRLTVV.

The chain links TRBV19 to TRBJ2-1; 10 bases agree with TRBD1. Germline V gene data show CDR1 as LNHDA and CDR2 as SQIVND (reference sequence). The V gene end was trimmed by 7 bases and the J gene end by 8 bases; junction bases not matched to a gene: 11. This CDR3 is built from 15 residues. In DNA form, the CDR3 reads TGTGCCAGTAAATGGGCCGGGACAGGGGTTTATGAGCAGTTCTTC. This sequence encodes CASKWAGTGVYEQFF.